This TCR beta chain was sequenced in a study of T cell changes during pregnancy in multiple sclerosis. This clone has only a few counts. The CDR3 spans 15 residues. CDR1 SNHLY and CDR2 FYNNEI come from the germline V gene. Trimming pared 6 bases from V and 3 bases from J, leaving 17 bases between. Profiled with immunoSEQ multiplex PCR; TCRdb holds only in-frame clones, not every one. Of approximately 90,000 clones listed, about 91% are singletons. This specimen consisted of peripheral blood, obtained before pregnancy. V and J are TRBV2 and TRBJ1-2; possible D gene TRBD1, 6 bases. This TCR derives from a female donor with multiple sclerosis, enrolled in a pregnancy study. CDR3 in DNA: TGTGCCAGCAGCACCTCCCGTAACAGGGACTATGGCTACACCTTC. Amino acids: CASSTSRNRDYGYTF.